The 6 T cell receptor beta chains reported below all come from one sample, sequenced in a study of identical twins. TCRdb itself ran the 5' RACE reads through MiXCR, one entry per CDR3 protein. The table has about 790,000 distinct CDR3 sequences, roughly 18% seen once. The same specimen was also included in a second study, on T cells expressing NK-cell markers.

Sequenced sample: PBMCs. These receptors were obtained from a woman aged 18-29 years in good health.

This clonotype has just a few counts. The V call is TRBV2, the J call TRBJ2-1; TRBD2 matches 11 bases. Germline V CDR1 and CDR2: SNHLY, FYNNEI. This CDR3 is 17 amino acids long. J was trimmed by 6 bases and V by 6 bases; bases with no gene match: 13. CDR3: CASRIISGRASGNEQFF. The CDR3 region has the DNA TGTGCCAGCAGGATCATTAGCGGGAGGGCCTCGGGCAATGAGCAGTTCTTC.

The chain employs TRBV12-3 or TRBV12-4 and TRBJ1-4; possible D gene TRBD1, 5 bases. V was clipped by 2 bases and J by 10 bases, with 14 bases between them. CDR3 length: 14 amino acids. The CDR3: CASSLTPGSAKLFF. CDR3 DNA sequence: TGTGCCAGCAGTTTAACCCCAGGGTCAGCAAAACTGTTTTTT.

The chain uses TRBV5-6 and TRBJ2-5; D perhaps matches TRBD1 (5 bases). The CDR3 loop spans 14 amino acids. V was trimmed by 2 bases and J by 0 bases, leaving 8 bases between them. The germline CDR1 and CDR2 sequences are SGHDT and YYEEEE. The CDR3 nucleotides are TGTGCCAGCAGCTTTGGGGCAGACCAAGAGACCCAGTACTTC. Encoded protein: CASSFGADQETQYF.

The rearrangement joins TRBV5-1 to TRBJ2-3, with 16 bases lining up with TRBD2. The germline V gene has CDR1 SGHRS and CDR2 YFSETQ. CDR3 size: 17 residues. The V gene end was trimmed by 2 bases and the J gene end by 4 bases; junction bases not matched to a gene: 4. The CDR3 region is CASSFGTSGGVADTQYF. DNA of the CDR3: TGCGCCAGCAGCTTCGGGACTAGCGGGGGGGTTGCAGATACGCAGTATTTT.

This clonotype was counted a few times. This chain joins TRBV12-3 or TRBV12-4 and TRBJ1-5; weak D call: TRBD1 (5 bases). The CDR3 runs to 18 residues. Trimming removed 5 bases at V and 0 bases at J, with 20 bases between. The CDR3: CASSPKRGGVYSNQPQHF. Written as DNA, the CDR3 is TGTGCCAGCAGTCCTAAGAGGGGAGGGGTATATAGCAATCAGCCCCAGCATTTT.

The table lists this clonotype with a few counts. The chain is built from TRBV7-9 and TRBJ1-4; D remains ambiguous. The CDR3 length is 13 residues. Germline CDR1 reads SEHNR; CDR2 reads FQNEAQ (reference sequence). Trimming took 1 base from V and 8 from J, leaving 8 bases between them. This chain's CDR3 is CASSLVIGEKLFF. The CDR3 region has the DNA TGTGCCAGCAGCTTAGTCATCGGGGAAAAACTGTTTTTT.